The 26 T cell receptor beta chains presented below share a single source sample, sequenced in a study of beta chain features in type 1 diabetes. Their specific antigens are unknown. Regarding the study as a whole: There was a moderate but significant shortening of TCRB CDR3s in all four CD4+ subsets of Type 1 diabetes patients.

Expressed TCRB transcripts were sequenced because the isolated RNA had all been reverse transcribed beforehand. TCRdb's copy holds only in-frame clones and misses some; the assay was immunoSEQ multiplex PCR. The table lists 600,000 to 700,000 clones, 9.5% to 15% of them singletons, with 0.09% to 0.15% in the top ten. Sequenced: naive CD4+ T cells from blood. All receptors come from a young man with type 1 diabetes.

This clone appeared a few times. The chain employs TRBV6-1 and TRBJ1-3, with a weak D call TRBD1 (5 bases). Trimming cost V 0 bases and J 10 bases, with 10 bases left between them. The CDR3 is 13 residues long. Germline CDR1 MNHNS, CDR2 SASEGT. The CDR3 is CASSEALGRTIYF. As DNA, the CDR3 is TGTGCCAGCAGTGAAGCGCTGGGGCGGACCATATATTTT.

The rearrangement uses TRBV7-9 and TRBJ2-3; no definite D call. Per the germline V gene, CDR1 is SEHNR and CDR2 is FQNEAQ (reference sequence). The CDR3 is made up of 13 amino acids. The germline V and J ends were trimmed by 1 base and 4 bases, with 6 bases remaining between them. CDR3 protein: CASSLGFSDTQYF. As DNA, the CDR3 is TGTGCCAGCAGCTTAGGTTTCTCAGATACGCAGTATTTT.

The sample holds a few counts of this clone. The rearrangement links TRBV2 to TRBJ2-3, with D unclear. CDR1 and CDR2 (germline): SNHLY, FYNNEI. Trimming removed 5 bases from V and 2 bases from J, with 5 bases in between. The CDR3 has 12 amino acids. CDR3 residues: CASSLYTDTQYF. CDR3 coding DNA: TGTGCCAGCAGTCTCTACACAGATACGCAGTATTTT.

This clone was observed a few times. This sequence joins TRBV7-9 and TRBJ1-2, with no clear D. The CDR3 is 11 amino acids. Germline CDR1 is SEHNR and CDR2 is FQNEAQ (reference sequence). Deletions cut 5 bases from V and 8 bases from J, with 9 bases between. The CDR3 coding sequence is TGTGCCAGCAGCCCCATCGGGGGCTACACCTTC. This encodes CASSPIGGYTF.

This clone came up a few times. As DNA, the CDR3 is TGTGCCAGCTCACCCGCCAGCTCCTACAATGAGCAGTTCTTC. This codes for CASSPASSYNEQFF. The J gene is TRBJ2-1, the V gene TRBV18; D gene ambiguous. The V end lost 3 bases, the J end lost 0 bases, and 6 bases lay between the germline ends. Germline lookup yields CDR1 KGHSH and CDR2 LQKENI. The CDR3 spans 14 residues.

The rearrangement joins TRBV6-5 to TRBJ2-7; 8 bases align to TRBD2. The CDR3 contains 13 residues. The ends lost 11 bases at V and 2 bases at J; junction bases unmatched: 8. Germline assignment: CDR1 MNHEY and CDR2 SVGAGI. CDR3 sequence reads: CACRGGNTYEQYF. CDR3 DNA sequence: TGTGCCTGTCGCGGGGGGAACACCTACGAGCAGTACTTC.

About this clone itself: Other DNA sequences in the sample encode the same CDR3. The chain carries TRBV9 and TRBJ2-3; possibly TRBD2 for D (7 bases). The V gene lost 0 bases and the J gene lost 2 bases, with 10 bases spanning the gap. From germline, CDR1 is SGDLS and CDR2 YYNGEE. This CDR3 comprises 15 residues. The CDR3 DNA reads TGTGCCAGCAGCGTAGGCGCGGGGGCCACAGATACGCAGTATTTT. It specifies CASSVGAGATDTQYF.

Concerning this clone itself: An end of the junction differs from the germline gene, which may be a read error. The V gene is TRBV27, the J gene TRBJ1-2; 7 bases align to TRBD1. Germline V gene lookup returns CDR1 MNHEY and CDR2 SMNVEV (reference sequence). The CDR3 is 14 residues long. As DNA, the CDR3 is TGTGCCAGCAGGATGACAGGGCCTAACCATGGCTACACCTTC. It translates to CASRMTGPNHGYTF.

In its sample, this clone was seen a few times. J is TRBJ2-2 and V is TRBV7-3; no firm D call. The V end lost 5 bases, the J end lost 1 base, and 5 bases lay between the germline ends. The CDR3 sequence is 13 residues long. Germline V CDR1 and CDR2: SGHTA, FQGTGA. CDR3 region: CASSGLNTGELFF. The CDR3 bases are TGTGCCAGCAGCGGCCTGAACACCGGGGAGCTGTTTTTT.

V usage is TRBV29-1 and J usage is TRBJ1-1; tentative D call: TRBD1 (5 bases). From germline, CDR1 is SQVTM and CDR2 ANQGSEA. The CDR3 is 12 residues long. V was cut by 7 bases and J by 4 bases, with 13 bases left in between. For the CDR3, the DNA is TGCAGCGCCGCCAGGGAAACCACTGAAGCTTTCTTT. Translation: CSAARETTEAFF.

The chain recombines TRBV7-2 with TRBJ1-1, with D possibly matching TRBD1 (5 bases). The CDR3 has 12 residues. Germline loops: CDR1 SGHTA, CDR2 FQGNSA. Deletions cut 2 bases from V and 4 bases from J, with 5 bases between. This chain's CDR3 is CASSLTGTEAFF. The CDR3 bases are TGTGCCAGCAGCTTAACAGGCACTGAAGCTTTCTTT.

V is TRBV18 and J is TRBJ2-7; 8 bases are a match to TRBD1. Germline trimming cut 2 bases from V and 6 bases from J; bases unmatched to any gene: 6. Germline CDR1 is KGHSH and CDR2 is LQKENI. This CDR3 contains 14 residues. CDR3 DNA sequence: TGTGCCAGCTCACCAGACAGACAGGGGTTCGAGCAGTACTTC. This encodes CASSPDRQGFEQYF.

V is TRBV7-2 and J is TRBJ1-1; D unresolved. The CDR3 spans 14 residues. V was pared by 1 base and J by 4 bases, with 10 bases between. The germline CDR1 and CDR2 sequences are SGHTA and FQGNSA. Here the CDR3 reads CASSLGRWGTEAFF. As DNA, the CDR3 is TGTGCCAGCAGCTTAGGTCGGTGGGGCACTGAAGCTTTCTTT.

As concerns this clone: Other DNA sequences of this sample code for an identical CDR3. The chain has TRBV29-1 and TRBJ2-3; no definite D call. This CDR3 spans 14 amino acids. V gave up 6 bases and J gave up 1 base, with 14 bases separating them. In germline, CDR1 is SQVTM, CDR2 ANQGSEA. CDR3 nucleotide sequence: TGCAGCGTATTGTCCCTGGACCGCACAGATACGCAGTATTTT. Residues: CSVLSLDRTDTQYF.

This clone was observed a few times. The chain links TRBV7-2 to TRBJ2-7; D is ambiguous. Trimming shortened V by 6 bases and J by 5 bases, and 8 bases separated the two germline ends. The germline V gene has CDR1 SGHTA and CDR2 FQGNSA. The length of the CDR3 is 11 residues. The CDR3 loop reads CASSSFHEQYF. The CDR3 DNA reads as TGTGCCAGCAGTTCATTCCACGAGCAGTACTTC. The complete variable domain, with remaining parts taken from reference TRBV7-2 and TRBJ2-7, reads GAGVSQSPSNKVTEKGKDVELRCDPISGHTALYWYRQSLGQGLEFLIYFQGNSAPDKSGLPSDRFSAERTGGSVSTLTIQRTQQEDSAVYLCASSSFHEQYFGPGTRLTVT.

V gene TRBV15 combines with J gene TRBJ2-7, with 11 nucleotides matching TRBD1. The germline gives CDR1 LNHNV, CDR2 YYDKDF (reference sequence). There are 15 residues in the CDR3. The V and J ends lost 3 bases and 2 bases, in that order; junction bases with no gene match: 3. The CDR3 is CATSSQGQGAYEQYF. CDR3 bases: TGTGCCACCAGCAGCCAGGGACAGGGGGCCTACGAGCAGTACTTC.

V is TRBV5-1 and J is TRBJ2-7; D gene ambiguous. Between the trimmed V and J ends, which lost 0 bases and 3 bases, there was a span of 10 bases. The CDR3 sequence is 14 residues long. CDR1 SGHRS and CDR2 YFSETQ come from the germline V gene. CDR3 in amino acids: CASSLGPPGYEQYF. CDR3 bases: TGCGCCAGCAGCTTGGGGCCCCCCGGCTACGAGCAGTACTTC.

V gene TRBV5-1 combines with J gene TRBJ2-5; D tentatively reads TRBD1 or TRBD2 (5 bases each). The CDR3 runs 16 residues. The V end lost 4 bases, the J end lost 1 base, and 17 bases lay between the germline ends. Germline assignment: CDR1 SGHRS and CDR2 YFSETQ. The CDR3, as DNA: TGCGCCAGCAGCACCAAAATAGGGACGGGCCAAGAGACCCAGTACTTC. This codes for CASSTKIGTGQETQYF.

This clone was counted a few times. The chain joins TRBV4-1 to TRBJ1-4, with D tentatively TRBD1 (6 bases). The CDR3 consists of 16 residues. From germline, CDR1 is MGHRA and CDR2 YSYEKL. V lost 6 bases and J lost 4, with 18 bases in between. CDR3 coding DNA: TGCGCCAGCAGACCTAATGTCGACAGGTTTAATGAAAAACTGTTTTTT. It codes for CASRPNVDRFNEKLFF.

This chain connects TRBV5-6 to TRBJ2-1, with a tentative D call TRBD1 (5 bases). The V gene lost 3 bases and the J gene lost 6 bases, with 10 bases spanning the gap. The length of the CDR3 is 13 residues. Germline CDR1 SGHDT, CDR2 YYEEEE. The CDR3 DNA reads as TGTGCCAGCAGCTCCAGGGTGGCCAATGAGCAGTTCTTC. Its protein is CASSSRVANEQFF.

The V call is TRBV28, the J call TRBJ2-5; 8 bases map to TRBD2. The CDR3 is made up of 15 amino acids. J was trimmed by 1 base and V by 5 bases; bases with no gene match: 6. Germline V gene data show CDR1 as MDHEN and CDR2 as SYDVKM. CDR3 coding DNA: TGTGCCAGCAGTCTGGCGAGCGGGGGCCAAGAGACCCAGTACTTC. It codes for CASSLASGGQETQYF.

This clone was picked up a small number of times. V gene TRBV5-1 combines with J gene TRBJ1-4; the match to TRBD1 covers 9 bases. From germline, CDR1 is SGHRS and CDR2 YFSETQ. CDR3 length: 16 residues. V was pared by 3 bases and J by 4 bases, with 7 bases of the junction left unmatched. As DNA, the CDR3 is TGCGCCAGCAGCTCACAGGGGGCTGGGAATAATGAAAAACTGTTTTTT. Translating gives CASSSQGAGNNEKLFF.

The rearrangement joins TRBV2 to TRBJ1-1, with D hard to call. Germline V gene lookup returns CDR1 SNHLY and CDR2 FYNNEI. CDR3 length equals 13 residues. V shed 1 base and J shed 8 bases, with 11 bases lying between them. This CDR3 is CASSEEYRGEAFF. CDR3 DNA: TGTGCCAGCAGTGAAGAGTATCGGGGAGAAGCTTTCTTT. Full variable domain (missing parts from reference TRBV2 and TRBJ1-1): EPEVTQTPSHQVTQMGQEVILRCVPISNHLYFYWYRQILGQKVEFLVSFYNNEISEKSEIFDDQFSVERPDGSNFTLKIRSTKLEDSAMYFCASSEEYRGEAFFGQGTRLTVV.

This clone was seen more than once but under ten times. The chain uses TRBV5-6 and TRBJ2-6, with D unresolved. The V gene's germline CDR1 is SGHDT and CDR2 YYEEEE. The V and J ends lost 2 bases and 2 bases respectively, with 5 bases between them. This CDR3 contains 14 residues. The CDR3 protein is CASSFSPGANVLTF. The CDR3 DNA is TGTGCCAGCAGCTTCTCTCCTGGGGCCAACGTCCTGACTTTC.

There are a few counts of this clone. V is TRBV9 and J is TRBJ1-4; unclear D gene. The germline V gene has CDR1 SGDLS and CDR2 YYNGEE. V gave up 0 bases and J gave up 2 bases, with 8 bases separating them. This CDR3 contains 15 residues. In DNA, the CDR3 is TGTGCCAGCAGCGTAGAAGGGAACACTAATGAAAAACTGTTTTTT. Encoded protein: CASSVEGNTNEKLFF. The variable domain in full, completed from reference TRBV9 and TRBJ1-4, reads DSGVTQTPKHLITATGQRVTLRCSPRSGDLSVYWYQQSLDQGLQFLIQYYNGEERAKGNILERFSAQQFPDLHSELNLSSLELGDSALYFCASSVEGNTNEKLFFGSGTQLSVL.

The chain has TRBV4-3 and TRBJ2-2; D unresolved. Germline V lookup: CDR1 LGHNA, CDR2 YSLEER. The V gene lost 1 base and the J gene lost 5 bases, with 11 bases spanning the gap. CDR3 length: 15 amino acids. CDR3 sequence: CASSQGIGITGELFF. In DNA, the CDR3 is TGCGCCAGCAGCCAAGGTATAGGAATAACCGGGGAGCTGTTTTTT.